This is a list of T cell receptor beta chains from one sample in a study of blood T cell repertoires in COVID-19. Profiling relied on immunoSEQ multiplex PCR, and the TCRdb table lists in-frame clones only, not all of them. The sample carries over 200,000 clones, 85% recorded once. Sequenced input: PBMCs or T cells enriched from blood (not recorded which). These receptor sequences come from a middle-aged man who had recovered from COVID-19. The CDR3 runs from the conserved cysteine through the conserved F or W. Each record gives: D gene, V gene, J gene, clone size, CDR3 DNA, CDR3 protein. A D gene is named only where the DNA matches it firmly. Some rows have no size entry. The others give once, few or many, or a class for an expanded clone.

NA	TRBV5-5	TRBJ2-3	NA	TGTGCCAGCAGTCCCTTTGTGACGGGAGAGATTGCAGATACGCAGTATTTT	CASSPFVTGEIADTQYF
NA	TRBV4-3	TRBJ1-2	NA	TGCGCCAGCAGCCAAGATTGGGGAGAGGTCCTAACGCTTAACTATGGCTACACCTTC	CASSQDWGEVLTLNYGYTF
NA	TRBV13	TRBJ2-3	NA	TGTGCCAGCAGCTCCCTAGATACGCAGTATTTT	CASSSLDTQYF
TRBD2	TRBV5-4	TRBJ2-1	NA	TGTGCCAGCAGCTTGGCCTCTAGCGGGAGTCACAATGAGCAGTTCTTC	CASSLASSGSHNEQFF
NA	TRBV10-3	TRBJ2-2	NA	TGTGCCATCAGTAGAACTTTCGGGACTCCTAACACCGGGGAGCTGTTTTTT	CAISRTFGTPNTGELFF
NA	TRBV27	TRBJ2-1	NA	TGTGCCAGTGCCAACCACAGGGTCTCCTACAATGAGCAGTTCTTC	CASANHRVSYNEQFF
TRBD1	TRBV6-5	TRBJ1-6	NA	TGTGCCAGCAGCCTGACAGGGGGGGATTCACCCCTCCACTTT	CASSLTGGDSPLHF
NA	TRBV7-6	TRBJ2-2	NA	TGTGCCAGCAGCTTAGCGATGAGAACCGGGGAGCTGTTTTTT	CASSLAMRTGELFF
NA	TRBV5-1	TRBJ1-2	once	TGCGCCAGCAGCTTGGCCCGAAGGAGGGGAGGAAGCGGCTACACCTTC	CASSLARRRGGSGYTF
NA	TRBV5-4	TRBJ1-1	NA	TGTGCCAGCAGCTTGTCGCAGGTAAACACTGAAGCTTTCTTT	CASSLSQVNTEAFF
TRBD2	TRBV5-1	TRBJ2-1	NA	TGCGCCAGCAGCCTCCCTAGCGGGAGAGGGGATGAGCAGTTCTTC	CASSLPSGRGDEQFF
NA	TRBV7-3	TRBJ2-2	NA	TGTGCCAGCAGCTTAACTGCAGGGTCCACCGGGGAGCTGTTTTTT	CASSLTAGSTGELFF
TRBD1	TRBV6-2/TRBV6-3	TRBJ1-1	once	TGTGCCAGCGGTTATAACCGGGACAGCGAAGCTTTCTTT	CASGYNRDSEAFF
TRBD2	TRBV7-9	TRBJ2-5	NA	TGTGCCAGCAGCTTAGCGAAGAGACTAGCGGGCCTCCAAGAGACCCAGTACTTC	CASSLAKRLAGLQETQYF
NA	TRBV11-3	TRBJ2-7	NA	TGTGCCAGCAGCTACAAAGGAGGAGTGGCCCGGAAGCAGTACTTC	CASSYKGGVARKQYF
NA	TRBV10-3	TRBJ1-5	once	TGTGCCATCAGTGCTGGAACGCGGGAAAATCAGCCCCAGCATTTT	CAISAGTRENQPQHF
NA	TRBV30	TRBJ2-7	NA	TGTGCCTGGGACCGAGCCCGTACTAACGAGCAGTACTTC	CAWDRARTNEQYF
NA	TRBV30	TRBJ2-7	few	TGTGCCTGGAGTGCGGGTTACGAGCAGTACTTC	CAWSAGYEQYF
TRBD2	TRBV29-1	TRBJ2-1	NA	TGCAGCGTAAAGACGAGACTAGCGAACAATGAGCAGTTCTTC	CSVKTRLANNEQFF
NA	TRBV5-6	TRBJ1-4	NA	TGTGCCAGCAGCAAGGGGACAAACTCTAATGAAAAACTGTTTTTT	CASSKGTNSNEKLFF
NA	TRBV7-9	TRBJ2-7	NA	TGTGCCAGCAGCTCGCCTACAGCGGAATCCTACGAGCAGTACTTC	CASSSPTAESYEQYF
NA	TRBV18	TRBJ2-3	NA	TGTGCCAGCTCACCACCTTCGGGCACAGATACGCAGTATTTT	CASSPPSGTDTQYF
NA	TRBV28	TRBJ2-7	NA	TGTGCCAGCAGTTTAAGCGGCGGCTCCTACGAGCAGTACTTC	CASSLSGGSYEQYF
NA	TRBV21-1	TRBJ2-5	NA	TGTGCCAGCAGCAAAACCCTGGGACTAGCGGATTCTTACCAAGAGACCCAGTACTTC	CASSKTLGLADSYQETQYF
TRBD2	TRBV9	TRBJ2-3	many	TGTGCCAGCAGCGGTGGAGCGGGGGGTAGCACAGATACGCAGTATTTT	CASSGGAGGSTDTQYF
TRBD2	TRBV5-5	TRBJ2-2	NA	TGTGCCAGCAGTTCCATATGGCTAGCGGGAGCCGGGGAGCTGTTTTTT	CASSSIWLAGAGELFF
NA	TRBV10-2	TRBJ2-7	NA	TGCGCCAGCAGTGATTGGGACTTCGTAACCTACGAGCAGTACTTC	CASSDWDFVTYEQYF
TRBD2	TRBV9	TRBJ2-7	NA	TGTGCCAGCAGCGTATCCGGCGGGGGCTACGAGCAGTACTTC	CASSVSGGGYEQYF
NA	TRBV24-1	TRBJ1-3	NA	TGTGCCACCAGTGGACCTCCCTACGGGGAGAGCTCTGGAAACACCATATATTTT	CATSGPPYGESSGNTIYF
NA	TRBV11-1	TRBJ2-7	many	TGTGCCAGCAGCCCGTCCTACGAGCAGTACTTC	CASSPSYEQYF
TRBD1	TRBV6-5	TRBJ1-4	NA	TGTGCCAGCAGTTACAAGACAGGGCCTAATGAAAAACTGTTTTTT	CASSYKTGPNEKLFF
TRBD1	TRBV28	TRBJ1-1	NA	TGTGCCAGCAGTCCACAGGGGACGAACACTGAAGCTTTCTTT	CASSPQGTNTEAFF
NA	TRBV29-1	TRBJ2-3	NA	TGCAGCGCCCGGCGGGGTTCGGCGTCCACAGATACGCAGTATTTT	CSARRGSASTDTQYF
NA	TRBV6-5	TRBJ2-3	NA	TGTGCCAGCGCTACCTCCGGATTTAGCGGAGATACGCAGTATTTT	CASATSGFSGDTQYF
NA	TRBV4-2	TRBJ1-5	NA	TGTGCCAGCAGTCACGGTAGTAGCAATCAGCCCCAGCATTTT	CASSHGSSNQPQHF
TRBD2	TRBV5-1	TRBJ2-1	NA	TGCGCCAGCAGCTCGGGCTTTACGGGACTAGCGGGAGCCTCCTACAATGAGCAGTTCTTC	CASSSGFTGLAGASYNEQFF
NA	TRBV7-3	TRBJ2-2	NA	TGTGCCAGCAGCTCCCGGGTACAGGGATCCACCGGGGAGCTGTTTTTT	CASSSRVQGSTGELFF
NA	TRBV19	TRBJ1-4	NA	TGTGCCAGTAGTATGGGGGCAGCAAATAATGAAAAACTGTTTTTT	CASSMGAANNEKLFF
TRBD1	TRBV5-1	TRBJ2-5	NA	TGCGCCAGCACCAGATCGGGGACAGCCCAAGAGACCCAGTACTTC	CASTRSGTAQETQYF
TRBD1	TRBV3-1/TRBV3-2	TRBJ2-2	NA	TGTGCCAGCACACAGGGGGACACCGGGGAGCTGTTTTTT	CASTQGDTGELFF
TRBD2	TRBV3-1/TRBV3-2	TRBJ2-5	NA	TGTGCCAGCAGCCAAGGGACTAGCGGGAGACTAGAGACCCAGTACTTC	CASSQGTSGRLETQYF
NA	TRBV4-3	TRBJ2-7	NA	TGCGCCAGCAGCCAAGGGACCGGGACCTACGAGCAGTACTTC	CASSQGTGTYEQYF
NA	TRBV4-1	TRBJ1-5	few	TGCGCCAGCAGCCAACTATTAGGACAGCTGCCCCAGCATTTT	CASSQLLGQLPQHF
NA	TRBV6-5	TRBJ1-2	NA	TGTGCCAGCAGTTACTCGTCGGGGGGCGACTATGGCTACACCTTC	CASSYSSGGDYGYTF
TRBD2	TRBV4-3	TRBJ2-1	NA	TGCGCCAGCAGCCAAGATTGGCTAGCGGGAGTTATTCCCTACAATGAGCAGTTCTTC	CASSQDWLAGVIPYNEQFF
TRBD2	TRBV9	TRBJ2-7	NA	TGTGCCAGCAGCGTAGGCGCGGGAGGGTCCTACGAGCAGTACTTC	CASSVGAGGSYEQYF
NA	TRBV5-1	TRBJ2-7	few	TGCGCCAGCAGCTTGGACAGGGTTTACGAGCAGTACTTC	CASSLDRVYEQYF
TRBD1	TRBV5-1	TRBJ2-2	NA	TGCGCCAGCAGCATAGGGACAGGGGGCCTGGATACCGGGGAGCTGTTTTTT	CASSIGTGGLDTGELFF
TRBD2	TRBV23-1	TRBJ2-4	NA	TGCGCCAGCAGTCAATCGGGCGGGAGAGCCAAAAACATTCAGTACTTC	CASSQSGGRAKNIQYF
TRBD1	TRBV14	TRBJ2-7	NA	TGTGCCAGCAGCCGCCAAGTTCGGACAGGGGGTACAGAGCAGTACTTC	CASSRQVRTGGTEQYF
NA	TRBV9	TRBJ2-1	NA	TGTGCCAGCAGTAAGTTGACAGCCATCAACAACAATGAGCAGTTCTTC	CASSKLTAINNNEQFF
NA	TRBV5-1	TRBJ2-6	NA	TGCGCCAGCAGCTTGACAGGGAACACTGGGGCCAACGTCCTGACTTTC	CASSLTGNTGANVLTF
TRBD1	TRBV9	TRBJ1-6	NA	TGTGCCAGCAGCGGGACAGGGGTAAATTCACCCCTCCACTTT	CASSGTGVNSPLHF